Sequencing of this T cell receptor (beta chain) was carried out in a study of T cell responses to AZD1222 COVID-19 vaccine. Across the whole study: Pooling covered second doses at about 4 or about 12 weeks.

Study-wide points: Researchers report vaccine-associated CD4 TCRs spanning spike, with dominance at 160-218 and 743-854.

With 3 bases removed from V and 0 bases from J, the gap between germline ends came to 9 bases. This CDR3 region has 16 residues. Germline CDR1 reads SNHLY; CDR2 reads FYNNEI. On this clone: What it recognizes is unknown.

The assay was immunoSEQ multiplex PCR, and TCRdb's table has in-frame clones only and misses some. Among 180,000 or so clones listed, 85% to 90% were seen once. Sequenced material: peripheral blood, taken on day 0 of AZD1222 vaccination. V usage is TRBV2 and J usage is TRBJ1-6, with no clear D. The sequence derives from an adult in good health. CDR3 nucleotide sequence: TGTGCCAGCAGTGAGATCGGGAGCTCCTATAATTCACCCCTCCACTTT. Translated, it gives CASSEIGSSYNSPLHF. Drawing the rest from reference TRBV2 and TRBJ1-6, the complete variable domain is EPEVTQTPSHQVTQMGQEVILRCVPISNHLYFYWYRQILGQKVEFLVSFYNNEISEKSEIFDDQFSVERPDGSNFTLKIRSTKLEDSAMYFCASSEIGSSYNSPLHFGNGTRLTVT.